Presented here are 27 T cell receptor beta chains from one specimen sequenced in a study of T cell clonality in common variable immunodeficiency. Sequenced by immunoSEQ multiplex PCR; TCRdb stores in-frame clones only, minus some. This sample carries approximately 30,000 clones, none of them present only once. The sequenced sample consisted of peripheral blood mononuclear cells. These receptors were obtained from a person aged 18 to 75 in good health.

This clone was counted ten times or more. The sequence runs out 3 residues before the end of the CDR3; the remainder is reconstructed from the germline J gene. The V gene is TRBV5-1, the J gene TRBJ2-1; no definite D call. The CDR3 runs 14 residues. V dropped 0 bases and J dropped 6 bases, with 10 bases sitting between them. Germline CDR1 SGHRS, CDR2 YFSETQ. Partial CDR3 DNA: TGCGCCAGCAGCTTGGTGGCAAGAACCAATGAG. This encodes CASSLVARTNE. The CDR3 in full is CASSLVARTNEQFF.

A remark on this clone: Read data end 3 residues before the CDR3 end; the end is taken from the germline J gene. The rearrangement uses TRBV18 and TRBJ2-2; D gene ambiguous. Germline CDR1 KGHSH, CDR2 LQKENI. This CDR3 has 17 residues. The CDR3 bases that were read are TGTGCCAGCTCACCACGTACGTCCTTGCGCACTAATGAAAAG. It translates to CASSPRTSLRTNEK. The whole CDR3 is CASSPRTSLRTNEKLFF.

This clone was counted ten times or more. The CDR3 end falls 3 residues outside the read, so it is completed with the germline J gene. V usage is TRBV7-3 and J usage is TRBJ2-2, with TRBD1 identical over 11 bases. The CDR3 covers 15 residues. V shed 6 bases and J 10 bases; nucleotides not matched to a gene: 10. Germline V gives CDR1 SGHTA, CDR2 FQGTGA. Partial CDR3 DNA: TGTGCCAGCAGTGCCGGGACAGGGGGACAGGAGGAG. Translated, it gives CASSAGTGGQEE. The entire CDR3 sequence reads CASSAGTGGQEELFF.

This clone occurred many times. CDR3 protein: CAISENTNYGYTF. The CDR3 DNA, read in part, is TGTGCCATCAGTGAGAACACTAACTATGGC. The chain combines TRBV10-3 with TRBJ1-2; D not certain. Coverage ceases 3 residues before the CDR3 finishes, and the germline J gene fills in the end. Trimming pared 2 bases from V and 0 bases from J, leaving 4 bases between. Germline V CDR1 and CDR2: ENHRY, SYGVKD. The CDR3 is 13 amino acids.

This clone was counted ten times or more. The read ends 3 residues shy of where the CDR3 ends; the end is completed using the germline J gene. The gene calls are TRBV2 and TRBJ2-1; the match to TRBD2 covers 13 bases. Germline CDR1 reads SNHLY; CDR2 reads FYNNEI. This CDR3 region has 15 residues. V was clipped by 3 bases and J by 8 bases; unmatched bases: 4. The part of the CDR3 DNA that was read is TGTGCCAGCAGTGATGGACTAGCGGGAGTAGATGAG. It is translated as CASSDGLAGVDE. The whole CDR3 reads CASSDGLAGVDEQFF.

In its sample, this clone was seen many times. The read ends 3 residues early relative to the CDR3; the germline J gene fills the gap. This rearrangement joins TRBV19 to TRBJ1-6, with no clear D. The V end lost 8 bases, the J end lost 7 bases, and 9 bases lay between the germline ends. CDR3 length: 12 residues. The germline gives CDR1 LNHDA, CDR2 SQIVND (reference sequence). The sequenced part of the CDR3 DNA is TGTGCCAGTCGATACCTAAATTCACCC. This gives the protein CASRYLNSP. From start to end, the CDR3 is CASRYLNSPLHF. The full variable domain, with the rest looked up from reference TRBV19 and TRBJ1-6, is DGGITQSPKYLFRKEGQNVTLSCEQNLNHDAMYWYRQDPGQGLRLIYYSQIVNDFQKGDIAEGYSVSREKKESFPLTVTSAQKNPTAFYLCASRYLNSPLHFGNGTRLTVT.

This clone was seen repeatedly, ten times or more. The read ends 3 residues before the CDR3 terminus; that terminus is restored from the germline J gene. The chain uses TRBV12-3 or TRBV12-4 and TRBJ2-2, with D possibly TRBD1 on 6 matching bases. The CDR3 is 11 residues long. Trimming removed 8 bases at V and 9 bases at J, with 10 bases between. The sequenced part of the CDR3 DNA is TGTGCCAGCTACAGGGAGAGGGAG. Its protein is CASYRERE. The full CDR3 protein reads CASYRERELFF.

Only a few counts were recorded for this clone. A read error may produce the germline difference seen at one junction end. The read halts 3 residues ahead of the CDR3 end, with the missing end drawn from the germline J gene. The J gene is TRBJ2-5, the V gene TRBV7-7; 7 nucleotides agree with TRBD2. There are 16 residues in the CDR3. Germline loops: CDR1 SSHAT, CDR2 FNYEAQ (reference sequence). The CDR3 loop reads CASSLDLPGGQETQYF. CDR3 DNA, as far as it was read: TGTGCTAGCAGCTTAGACCTCCCGGGGGGACAAGAGACC. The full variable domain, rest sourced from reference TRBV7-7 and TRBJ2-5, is GAGVSQSPRYKVTKRGQDVTLRCDPISSHATLYWYQQALGQGPEFLTYFNYEAQPDKSGLPSDRFSAERPEGSISTLTIQRTEQRDSAMYRCASSLDLPGGQETQYFGPGTRLLVL.

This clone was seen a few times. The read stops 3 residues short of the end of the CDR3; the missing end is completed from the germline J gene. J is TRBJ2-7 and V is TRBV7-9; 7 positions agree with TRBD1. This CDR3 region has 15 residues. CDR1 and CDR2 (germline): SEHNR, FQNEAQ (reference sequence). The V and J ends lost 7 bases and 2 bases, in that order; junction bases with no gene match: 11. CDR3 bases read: TGTGCCAGCACCGAAAGACAGGGCCCCACCTACGAG. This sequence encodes CASTERQGPTYE. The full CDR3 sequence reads CASTERQGPTYEQYF.

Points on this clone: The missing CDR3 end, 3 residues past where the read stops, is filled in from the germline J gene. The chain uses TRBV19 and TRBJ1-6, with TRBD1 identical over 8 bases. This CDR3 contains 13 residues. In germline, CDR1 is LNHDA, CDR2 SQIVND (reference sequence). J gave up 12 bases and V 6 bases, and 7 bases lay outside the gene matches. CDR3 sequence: CASRTDRDLPLHF. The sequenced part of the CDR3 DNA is TGTGCCAGTAGAACGGACAGGGATCTACCC.

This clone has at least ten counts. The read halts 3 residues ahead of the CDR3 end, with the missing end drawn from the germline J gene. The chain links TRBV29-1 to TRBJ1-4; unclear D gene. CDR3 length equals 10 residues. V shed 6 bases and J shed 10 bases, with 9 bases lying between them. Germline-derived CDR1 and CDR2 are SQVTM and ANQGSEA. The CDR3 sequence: CSVSEGKLFF. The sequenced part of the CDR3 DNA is TGCAGCGTCTCTGAAGGAAAA.

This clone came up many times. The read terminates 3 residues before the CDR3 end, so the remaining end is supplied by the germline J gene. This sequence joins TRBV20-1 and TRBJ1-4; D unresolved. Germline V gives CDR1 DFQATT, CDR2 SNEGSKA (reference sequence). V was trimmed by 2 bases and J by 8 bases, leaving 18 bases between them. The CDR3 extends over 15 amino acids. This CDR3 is CSARPLGGPREKLFF. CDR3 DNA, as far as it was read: TGCAGTGCTAGACCGCTCGGTGGGCCGAGGGAAAAA.

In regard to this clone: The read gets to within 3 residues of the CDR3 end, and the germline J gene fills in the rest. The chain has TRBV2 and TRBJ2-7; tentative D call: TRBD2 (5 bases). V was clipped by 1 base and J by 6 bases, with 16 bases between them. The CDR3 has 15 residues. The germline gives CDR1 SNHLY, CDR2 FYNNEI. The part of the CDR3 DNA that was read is TGTGCCAGCAGTGAAGTCTCTAGCAGTTACGGCGAG. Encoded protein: CASSEVSSSYGE. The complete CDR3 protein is CASSEVSSSYGEQYF. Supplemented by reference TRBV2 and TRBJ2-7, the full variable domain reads EPEVTQTPSHQVTQMGQEVILRCVPISNHLYFYWYRQILGQKVEFLVSFYNNEISEKSEIFDDQFSVERPDGSNFTLKIRSTKLEDSAMYFCASSEVSSSYGEQYFGPGTRLTVT.

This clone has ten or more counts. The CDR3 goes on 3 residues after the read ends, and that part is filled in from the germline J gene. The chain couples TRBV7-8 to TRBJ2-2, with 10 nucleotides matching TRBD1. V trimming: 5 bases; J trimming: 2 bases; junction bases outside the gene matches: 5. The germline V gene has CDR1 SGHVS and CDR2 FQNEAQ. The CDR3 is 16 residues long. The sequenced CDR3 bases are TGTGCCAGCAGCCCCCGGGACAGGGGTAACACCGGGGAG. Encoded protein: CASSPRDRGNTGE. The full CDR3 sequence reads CASSPRDRGNTGELFF.

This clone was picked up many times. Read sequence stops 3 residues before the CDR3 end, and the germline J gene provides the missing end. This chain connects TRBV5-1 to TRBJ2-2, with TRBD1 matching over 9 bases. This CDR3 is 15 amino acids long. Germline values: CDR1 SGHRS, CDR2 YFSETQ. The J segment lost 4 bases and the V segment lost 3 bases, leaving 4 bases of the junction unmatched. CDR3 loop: CASSWDRAATGELFF. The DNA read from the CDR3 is TGCGCCAGCAGCTGGGACAGGGCGGCCACCGGGGAG.

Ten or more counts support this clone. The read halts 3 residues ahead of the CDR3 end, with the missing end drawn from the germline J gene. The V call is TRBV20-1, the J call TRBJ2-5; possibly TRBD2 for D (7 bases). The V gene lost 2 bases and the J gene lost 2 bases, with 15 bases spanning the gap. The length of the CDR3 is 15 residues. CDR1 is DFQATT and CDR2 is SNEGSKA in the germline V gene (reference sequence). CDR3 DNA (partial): TGCAGTGCTAGACGGGGGGCCCTACTACAAGAGACC. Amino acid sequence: CSARRGALLQET. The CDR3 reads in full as CSARRGALLQETQYF.

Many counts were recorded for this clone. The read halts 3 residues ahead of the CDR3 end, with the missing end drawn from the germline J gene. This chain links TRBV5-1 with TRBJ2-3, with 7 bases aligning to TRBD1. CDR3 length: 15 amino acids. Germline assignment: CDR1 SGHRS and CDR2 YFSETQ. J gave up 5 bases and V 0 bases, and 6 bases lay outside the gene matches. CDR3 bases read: TGCGCCAGCAGCTTGGCAGGACAGGATGGAGATACG. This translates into CASSLAGQDGDT. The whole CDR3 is CASSLAGQDGDTQYF.

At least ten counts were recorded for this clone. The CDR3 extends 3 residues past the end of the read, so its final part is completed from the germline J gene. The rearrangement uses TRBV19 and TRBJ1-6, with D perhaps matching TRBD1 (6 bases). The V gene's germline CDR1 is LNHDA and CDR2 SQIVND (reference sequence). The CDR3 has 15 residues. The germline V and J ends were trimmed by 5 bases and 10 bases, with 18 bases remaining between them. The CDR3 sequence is CASSEGDVRLSPLHF. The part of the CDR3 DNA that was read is TGTGCCAGTAGTGAGGGGGACGTAAGGTTGTCACCC.

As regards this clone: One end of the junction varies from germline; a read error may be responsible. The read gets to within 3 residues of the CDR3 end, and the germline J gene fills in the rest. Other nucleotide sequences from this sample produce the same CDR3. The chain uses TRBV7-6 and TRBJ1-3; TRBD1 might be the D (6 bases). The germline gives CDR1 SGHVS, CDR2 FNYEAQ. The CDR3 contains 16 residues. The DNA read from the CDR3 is TGTGCCAGCAGCTTAGGGGCGGGGGCGACTGGAAACACT. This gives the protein CASSLGAGATGNT. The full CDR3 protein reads CASSLGAGATGNTIYF.

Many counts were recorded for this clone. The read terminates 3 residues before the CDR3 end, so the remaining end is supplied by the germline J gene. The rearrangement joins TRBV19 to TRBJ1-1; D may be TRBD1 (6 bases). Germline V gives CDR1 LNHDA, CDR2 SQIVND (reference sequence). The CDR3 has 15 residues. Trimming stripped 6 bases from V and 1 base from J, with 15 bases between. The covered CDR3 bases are TGTGCCAGTAGCCCCAGGGGCCCCCAGAACACTGAA. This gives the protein CASSPRGPQNTE. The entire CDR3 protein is CASSPRGPQNTEAFF.

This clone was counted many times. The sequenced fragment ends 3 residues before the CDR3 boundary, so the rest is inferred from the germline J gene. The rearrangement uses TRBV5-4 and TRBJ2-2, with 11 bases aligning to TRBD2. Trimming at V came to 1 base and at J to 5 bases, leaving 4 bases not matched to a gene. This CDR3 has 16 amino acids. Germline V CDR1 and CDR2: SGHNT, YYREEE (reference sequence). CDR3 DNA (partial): TGTGCCAGCAGCTTGCCGGTAGCGGGAGGGACCGGGGAG. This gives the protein CASSLPVAGGTGE. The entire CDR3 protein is CASSLPVAGGTGELFF.

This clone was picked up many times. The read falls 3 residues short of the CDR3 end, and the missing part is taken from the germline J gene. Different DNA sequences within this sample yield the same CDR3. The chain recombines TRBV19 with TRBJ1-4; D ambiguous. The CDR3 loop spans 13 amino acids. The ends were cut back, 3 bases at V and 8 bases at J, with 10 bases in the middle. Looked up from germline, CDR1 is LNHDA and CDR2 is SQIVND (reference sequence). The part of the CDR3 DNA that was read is TGTGCCAGTAGTATTCAGGCGGGGGAAAAA. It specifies CASSIQAGEK. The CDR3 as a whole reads CASSIQAGEKLFF.

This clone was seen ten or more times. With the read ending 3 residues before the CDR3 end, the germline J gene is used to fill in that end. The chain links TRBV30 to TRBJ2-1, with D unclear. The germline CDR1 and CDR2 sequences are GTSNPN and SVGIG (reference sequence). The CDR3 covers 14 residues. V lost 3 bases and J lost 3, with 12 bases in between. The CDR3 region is CAWRSERGYNEQFF. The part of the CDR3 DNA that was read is TGTGCCTGGAGGTCAGAGAGAGGCTACAATGAG.

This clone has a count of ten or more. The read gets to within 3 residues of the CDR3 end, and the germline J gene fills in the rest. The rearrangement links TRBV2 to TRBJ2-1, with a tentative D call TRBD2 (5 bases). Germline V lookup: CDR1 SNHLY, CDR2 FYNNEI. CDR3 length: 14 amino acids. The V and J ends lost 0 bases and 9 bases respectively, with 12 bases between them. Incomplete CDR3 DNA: TGTGCCAGCAGTGAAGCGCTTATACGGGGTGAG. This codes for CASSEALIRGE. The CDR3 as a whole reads CASSEALIRGEQFF. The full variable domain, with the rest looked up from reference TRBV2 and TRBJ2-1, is EPEVTQTPSHQVTQMGQEVILRCVPISNHLYFYWYRQILGQKVEFLVSFYNNEISEKSEIFDDQFSVERPDGSNFTLKIRSTKLEDSAMYFCASSEALIRGEQFFGPGTRLTVL.

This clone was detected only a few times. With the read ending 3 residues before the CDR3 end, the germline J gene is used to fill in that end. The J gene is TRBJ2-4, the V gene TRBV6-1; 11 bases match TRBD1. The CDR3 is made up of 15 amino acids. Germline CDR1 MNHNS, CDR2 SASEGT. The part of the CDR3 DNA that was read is TGTGCCAGCAGTGTACAAAGGACAGGGGGCTTCGGT. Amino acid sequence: CASSVQRTGGFG. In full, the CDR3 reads CASSVQRTGGFGQYF.

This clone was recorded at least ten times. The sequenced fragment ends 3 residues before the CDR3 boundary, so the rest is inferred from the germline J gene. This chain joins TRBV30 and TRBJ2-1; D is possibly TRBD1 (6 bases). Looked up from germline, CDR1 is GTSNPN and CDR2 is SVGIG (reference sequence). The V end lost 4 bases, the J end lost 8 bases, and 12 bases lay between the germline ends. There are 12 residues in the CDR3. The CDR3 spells CAWMRGKDEQFF. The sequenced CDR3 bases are TGTGCCTGGATGAGGGGGAAAGATGAG.

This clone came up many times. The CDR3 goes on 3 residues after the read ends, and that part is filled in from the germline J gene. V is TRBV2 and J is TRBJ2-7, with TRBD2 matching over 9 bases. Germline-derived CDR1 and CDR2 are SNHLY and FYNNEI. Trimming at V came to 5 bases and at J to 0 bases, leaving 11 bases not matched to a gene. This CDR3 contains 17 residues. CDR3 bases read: TGTGCCAGCAGTTCTTCCCCACTAGCGGGTCTCTCCTACGAG. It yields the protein CASSSSPLAGLSYE. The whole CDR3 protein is CASSSSPLAGLSYEQYF.